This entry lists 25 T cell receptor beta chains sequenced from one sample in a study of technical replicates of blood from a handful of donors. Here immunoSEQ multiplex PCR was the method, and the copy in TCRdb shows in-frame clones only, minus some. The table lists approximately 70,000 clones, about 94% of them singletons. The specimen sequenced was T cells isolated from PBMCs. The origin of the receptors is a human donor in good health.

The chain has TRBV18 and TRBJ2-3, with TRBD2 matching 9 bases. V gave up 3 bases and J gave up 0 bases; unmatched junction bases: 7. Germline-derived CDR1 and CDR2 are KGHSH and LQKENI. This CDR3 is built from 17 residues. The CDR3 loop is CASSPSLAGQSTDTQYF. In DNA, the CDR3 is TGTGCCAGCTCACCCTCCCTAGCGGGACAGAGCACAGATACGCAGTATTTT.

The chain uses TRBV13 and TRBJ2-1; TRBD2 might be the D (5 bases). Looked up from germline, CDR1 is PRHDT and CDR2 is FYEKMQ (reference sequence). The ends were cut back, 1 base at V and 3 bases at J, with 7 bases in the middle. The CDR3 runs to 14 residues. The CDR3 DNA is TGTGCCAGCAGCTTAGAGCGGAGCTACAATGAGCAGTTCTTC. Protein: CASSLERSYNEQFF. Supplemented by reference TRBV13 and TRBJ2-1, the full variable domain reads AAGVIQSPRHLIKEKRETATLKCYPIPRHDTVYWYQQGPGQDPQFLISFYEKMQSDKGSIPDRFSAQQFSDYHSELNMSSLELGDSALYFCASSLERSYNEQFFGPGTRLTVL.

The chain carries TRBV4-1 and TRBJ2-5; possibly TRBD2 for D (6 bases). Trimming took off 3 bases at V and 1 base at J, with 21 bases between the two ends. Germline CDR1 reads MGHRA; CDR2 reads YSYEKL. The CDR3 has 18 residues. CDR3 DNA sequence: TGCGCCAGCAGCCACGCTTTTTTAATCGGGAGATTCCAAGAGACCCAGTACTTC. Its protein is CASSHAFLIGRFQETQYF.

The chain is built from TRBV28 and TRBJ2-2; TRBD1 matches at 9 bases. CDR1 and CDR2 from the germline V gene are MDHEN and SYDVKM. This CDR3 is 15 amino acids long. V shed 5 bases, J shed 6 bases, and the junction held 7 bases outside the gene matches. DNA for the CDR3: TGTGCCAGCAGTGAACCGGGACAGGGTCCCGGGGAGCTGTTTTTT. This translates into CASSEPGQGPGELFF.

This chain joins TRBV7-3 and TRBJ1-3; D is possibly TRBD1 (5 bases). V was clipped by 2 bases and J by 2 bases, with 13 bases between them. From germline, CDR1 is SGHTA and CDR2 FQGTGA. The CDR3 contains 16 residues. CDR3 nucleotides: TGTGCCAGCAGCTTAGCAGGGCCAGACACTGGAAACACCATATATTTT. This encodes CASSLAGPDTGNTIYF.

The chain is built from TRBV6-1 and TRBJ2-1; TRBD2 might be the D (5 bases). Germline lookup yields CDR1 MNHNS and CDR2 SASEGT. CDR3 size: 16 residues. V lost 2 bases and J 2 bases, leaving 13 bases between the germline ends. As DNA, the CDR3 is TGTGCCAGCAGTGAATCTCTAGCTCTTACCTACAATGAGCAGTTCTTC. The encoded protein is CASSESLALTYNEQFF.

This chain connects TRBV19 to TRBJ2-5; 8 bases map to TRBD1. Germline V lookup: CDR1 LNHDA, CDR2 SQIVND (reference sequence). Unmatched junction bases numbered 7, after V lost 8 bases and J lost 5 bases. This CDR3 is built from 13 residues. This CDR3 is CASLDRARETQYF. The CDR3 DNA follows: TGTGCCAGTCTGGACAGGGCCAGGGAGACCCAGTACTTC.

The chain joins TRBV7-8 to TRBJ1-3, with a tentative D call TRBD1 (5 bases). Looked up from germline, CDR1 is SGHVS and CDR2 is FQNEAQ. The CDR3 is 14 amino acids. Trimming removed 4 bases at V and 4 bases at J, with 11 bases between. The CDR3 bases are TGTGCCAGCAGCTGGAGGGGTGAGGGAAACACCATATATTTT. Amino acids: CASSWRGEGNTIYF. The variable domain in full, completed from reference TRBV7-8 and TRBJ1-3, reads GAGVSQSPRYKVAKRGQDVALRCDPISGHVSLFWYQQALGQGPEFLTYFQNEAQLDKSGLPSDRFFAERPEGSVSTLKIQRTQQEDSAVYLCASSWRGEGNTIYFGEGSWLTVV.

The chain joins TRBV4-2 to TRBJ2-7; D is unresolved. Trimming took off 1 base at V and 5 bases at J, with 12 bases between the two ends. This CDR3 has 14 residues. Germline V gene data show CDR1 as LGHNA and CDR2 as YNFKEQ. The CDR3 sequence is CASSQGEIIHEQYF. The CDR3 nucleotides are TGTGCCAGCAGCCAAGGAGAAATAATCCACGAGCAGTACTTC.

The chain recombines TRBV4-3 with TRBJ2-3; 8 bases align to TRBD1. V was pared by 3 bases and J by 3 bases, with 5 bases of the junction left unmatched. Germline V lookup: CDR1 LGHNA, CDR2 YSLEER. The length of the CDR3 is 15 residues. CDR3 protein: CASSQYRGLTDTQYF. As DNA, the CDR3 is TGCGCCAGCAGCCAGTACAGGGGGTTGACAGATACGCAGTATTTT.

CDR3 in amino acids: CASSPETGSHYEQYF. The CDR3, as DNA: TGTGCCAGCAGCCCGGAGACAGGGTCACACTACGAGCAGTACTTC. The V and J genes are TRBV11-2 and TRBJ2-7; 7 bases match TRBD1. This CDR3 is 15 amino acids long. V was pared by 5 bases and J by 3 bases, with 10 bases of the junction left unmatched. Germline-derived CDR1 and CDR2 are SGHAT and FQNNGV.

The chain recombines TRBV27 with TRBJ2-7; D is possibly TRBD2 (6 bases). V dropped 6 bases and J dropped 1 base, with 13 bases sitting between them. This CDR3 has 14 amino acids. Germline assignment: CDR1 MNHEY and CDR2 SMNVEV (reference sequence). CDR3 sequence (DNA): TGTGCCAGCAGCATAGCGGACGGATCCTACGAGCAGTACTTC. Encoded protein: CASSIADGSYEQYF.

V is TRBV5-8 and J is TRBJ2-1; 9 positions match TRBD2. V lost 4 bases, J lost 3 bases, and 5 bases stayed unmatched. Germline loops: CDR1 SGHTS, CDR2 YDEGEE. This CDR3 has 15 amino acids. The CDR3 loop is CASSPNSGGYNEQFF. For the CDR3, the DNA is TGTGCCAGCAGCCCCAATAGCGGGGGCTACAATGAGCAGTTCTTC.

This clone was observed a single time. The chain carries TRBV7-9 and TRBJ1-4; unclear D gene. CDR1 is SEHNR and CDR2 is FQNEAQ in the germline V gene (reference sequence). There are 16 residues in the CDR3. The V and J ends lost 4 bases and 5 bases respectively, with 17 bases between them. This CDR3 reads CASSYFPTPKNEKLFF. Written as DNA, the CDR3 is TGTGCCAGCAGCTATTTTCCGACACCAAAAAATGAAAAACTGTTTTTT.

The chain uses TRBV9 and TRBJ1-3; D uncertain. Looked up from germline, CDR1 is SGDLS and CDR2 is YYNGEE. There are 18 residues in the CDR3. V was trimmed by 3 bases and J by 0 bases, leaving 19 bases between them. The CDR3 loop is CASSAHPNPLASGNTIYF. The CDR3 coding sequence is TGTGCCAGCAGCGCTCACCCGAATCCCCTAGCCTCTGGAAACACCATATATTTT.

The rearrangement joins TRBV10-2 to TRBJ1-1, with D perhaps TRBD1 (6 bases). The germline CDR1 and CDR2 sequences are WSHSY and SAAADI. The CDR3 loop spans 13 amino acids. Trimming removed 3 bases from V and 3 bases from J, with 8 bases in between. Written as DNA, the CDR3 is TGCGCCAGCAGTGAACAGGGATACACTGAAGCTTTCTTT. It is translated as CASSEQGYTEAFF.

The CDR3 nucleotides read TGTGCCAGCAGCCTTAGACTAGTAGGCTACGAGCAGTACTTC. This encodes CASSLRLVGYEQYF. The rearrangement links TRBV7-8 to TRBJ2-7; D possibly corresponds to TRBD2 (6 bases). Trimming took 5 bases from V and 3 from J, leaving 14 bases between them. Germline loops: CDR1 SGHVS, CDR2 FQNEAQ. The CDR3 length is 14 residues.

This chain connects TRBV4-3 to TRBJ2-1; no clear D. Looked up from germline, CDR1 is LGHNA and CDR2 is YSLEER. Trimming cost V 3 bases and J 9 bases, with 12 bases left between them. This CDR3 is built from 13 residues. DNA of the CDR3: TGCGCCAGCAGCCACTTGACATCTCCTGAGCAGTTCTTC. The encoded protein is CASSHLTSPEQFF.

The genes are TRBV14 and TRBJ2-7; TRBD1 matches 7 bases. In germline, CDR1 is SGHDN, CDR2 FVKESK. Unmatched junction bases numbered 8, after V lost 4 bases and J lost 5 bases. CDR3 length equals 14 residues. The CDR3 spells CASSRPGGGNEQYF. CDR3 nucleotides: TGTGCCAGCAGCCGTCCAGGGGGTGGGAACGAGCAGTACTTC.

The CDR3 is CASSAIDGKPYEQYF. Here the CDR3 DNA reads TGTGCCAGCAGCGCCATCGACGGGAAACCCTACGAGCAGTACTTC. The chain carries TRBV7-6 and TRBJ2-7, with a weak D call TRBD2 (5 bases). Germline loops: CDR1 SGHVS, CDR2 FNYEAQ. The V and J ends lost 5 bases and 2 bases respectively, with 16 bases between them. The CDR3 length is 15 residues.

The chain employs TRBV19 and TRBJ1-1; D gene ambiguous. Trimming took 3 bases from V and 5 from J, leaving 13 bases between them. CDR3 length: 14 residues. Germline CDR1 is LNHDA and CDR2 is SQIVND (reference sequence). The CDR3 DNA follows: TGTGCCAGTAGTATCATCATCGGGAGAACTGAAGCTTTCTTT. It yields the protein CASSIIIGRTEAFF.

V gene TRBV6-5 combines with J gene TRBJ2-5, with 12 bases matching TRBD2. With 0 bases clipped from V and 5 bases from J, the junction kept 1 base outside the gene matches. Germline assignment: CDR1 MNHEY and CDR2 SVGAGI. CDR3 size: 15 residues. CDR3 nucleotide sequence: TGTGCCAGCAGTTACTCGACTAGCGGGAGTGAGACCCAGTACTTC. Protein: CASSYSTSGSETQYF.

For the CDR3, the DNA is TGTGCCAGCCAAGAGGGGGTCTATGGCTACACCTTC. Amino acids: CASQEGVYGYTF. The chain joins TRBV2 to TRBJ1-2, with a weak D call TRBD1 (6 bases). The CDR3 length is 12 residues. The germline V and J ends were trimmed by 8 bases and 4 bases, with 11 bases remaining between them. Germline V gene sequence: CDR1 SNHLY, CDR2 FYNNEI.

CDR3 in DNA: TGTGCCTGGAATCCGGACAGGGGGAACTATGGCTACACCTTC. Protein: CAWNPDRGNYGYTF. The V call is TRBV30, the J call TRBJ1-2; 10 bases fit TRBD1. The germline V gene has CDR1 GTSNPN and CDR2 SVGIG (reference sequence). This CDR3 has 14 amino acids. J was trimmed by 2 bases and V by 4 bases; bases with no gene match: 4.

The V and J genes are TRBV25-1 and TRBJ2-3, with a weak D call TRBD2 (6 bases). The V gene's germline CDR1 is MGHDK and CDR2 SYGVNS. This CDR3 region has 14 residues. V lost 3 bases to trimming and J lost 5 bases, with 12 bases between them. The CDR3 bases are TGTGCCAGCAGTGAGTCCCGGGAGATAGATACGCAGTATTTT. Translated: CASSESREIDTQYF.